The rows below give T cell receptor beta chains drawn from one sample of a study of blood T cell repertoires in COVID-19. Sequenced by immunoSEQ multiplex PCR; TCRdb stores in-frame clones only, minus some. The sample includes 250,000 or so clones, 80% to 90% seen only once; the top ten take 3.5% to 5%. The specimen was peripheral blood. Every receptor here comes from a man aged 60-69 years with acute or convalescent COVID-19. CDR3s include the opening cysteine and the closing phenylalanine or tryptophan. A D gene is named only where the DNA matches it firmly. Some rows have no size entry. The others give once, few or many, or a class for an expanded clone.

size	V	J	D	length	CDR3	DNA
NA	TRBV9	TRBJ2-5	NA	15	CASSVSGLNQETQYF	TGTGCCAGCAGCGTATCAGGCTTGAATCAAGAGACCCAGTACTTC
NA	TRBV3-1/TRBV3-2	TRBJ2-2	NA	17	CASSQGLGGHGTGELFF	TGTGCCAGCAGCCAAGGGCTCGGGGGGCATGGGACCGGGGAGCTGTTTTTT
NA	TRBV7-6	TRBJ2-2	TRBD1	15	CASRLDRGVTGELFF	TGTGCCAGCAGGTTGGACAGGGGAGTCACCGGGGAGCTGTTTTTT
NA	TRBV28	TRBJ2-7	NA	14	CASNSPSWAYEQYF	TGTGCCAGCAACTCCCCTAGTTGGGCCTACGAGCAGTACTTC
NA	TRBV7-8	TRBJ2-5	TRBD2	14	CASSHSGVQETQYF	TGTGCCAGCAGTCACAGCGGGGTACAAGAGACCCAGTACTTC
NA	TRBV28	TRBJ1-2	NA	14	CASSLSGDPYGYTF	TGTGCCAGCAGTTTATCAGGGGACCCCTATGGCTACACCTTC
once	TRBV27	TRBJ2-6	NA	14	CASSLAGVANVLTF	TGTGCCAGCAGTTTAGCAGGGGTGGCCAACGTCCTGACTTTC
NA	TRBV2	TRBJ2-7	TRBD1	15	CASRTGTGEADEQYF	TGTGCCAGCAGGACCGGGACAGGGGAGGCGGACGAGCAGTACTTC
few	TRBV5-6	TRBJ2-1	TRBD2	15	CASGSTSGAYNEQFF	TGTGCCAGCGGGTCGACTAGCGGGGCCTACAATGAGCAGTTCTTC
NA	TRBV11-2	TRBJ1-2	TRBD1	14	CASTQGATNYGYTF	TGTGCCAGCACCCAGGGGGCTACTAACTATGGCTACACCTTC
NA	TRBV7-9	TRBJ1-1	TRBD1	15	CASNPPGQVNTEAFF	TGTGCCAGCAACCCCCCGGGACAGGTGAACACTGAAGCTTTCTTT
NA	TRBV29-1	TRBJ2-1	NA	11	CSATSGNEQFF	TGCAGCGCCACCAGCGGCAATGAGCAGTTCTTC
NA	TRBV6-5	TRBJ2-3	TRBD2	16	CASSYRRRGTTDTQYF	TGTGCCAGCAGTTACAGACGGCGGGGGACCACAGATACGCAGTATTTT
NA	TRBV27	TRBJ2-1	TRBD2	16	CASSPSAGGFYNEQFF	TGTGCCAGCAGTCCCTCCGCGGGGGGGTTTTACAATGAGCAGTTCTTC
NA	TRBV6-5	TRBJ2-6	NA	15	CASRTASSGANVLTF	TGTGCCAGCAGGACTGCTAGCTCTGGGGCCAACGTCCTGACTTTC
once	TRBV10-3	TRBJ2-7	NA	15	CAISEPAERGYEQYF	TGTGCCATCAGTGAGCCCGCCGAGAGAGGATACGAGCAGTACTTC
NA	TRBV9	TRBJ2-3	NA	17	CASSPQAGGWSTDTQYF	TGTGCCAGCAGCCCCCAGGCAGGGGGGTGGAGCACAGATACGCAGTATTTT
NA	TRBV19	TRBJ1-2	TRBD1	17	CASSIDGPATGIYGYTF	TGTGCCAGTAGTATAGATGGCCCAGCGACAGGGATCTATGGCTACACCTTC
NA	TRBV28	TRBJ2-1	NA	15	CASSSPSEGGSEQFF	TGTGCCAGCAGTTCTCCTAGCGAGGGGGGGAGTGAGCAGTTCTTC
medium-sized	TRBV7-9	TRBJ2-2	TRBD1	16	CASSPRTGRSTGELFF	TGTGCCAGCAGCCCACGGACAGGACGGAGCACCGGGGAGCTGTTTTTT
NA	TRBV3-1/TRBV3-2	TRBJ2-5	TRBD1	15	CASSATGTGKETQYF	TGTGCCAGCAGCGCAACCGGGACAGGCAAAGAGACCCAGTACTTC
NA	TRBV14	TRBJ2-7	TRBD1	15	CASSQGRDRGGEQYF	TGTGCCAGCAGCCAGGGCCGGGACAGGGGCGGTGAGCAGTACTTC
NA	TRBV11-3	TRBJ2-2	TRBD2	17	CASSLQTSALNTGELFF	TGTGCCAGCAGCTTACAGACTAGCGCGCTTAACACCGGGGAGCTGTTTTTT
NA	TRBV2	TRBJ2-2	NA	16	CASSEERASSAGELFF	TGTGCCAGCAGTGAAGAGCGAGCTTCGAGCGCCGGGGAGCTGTTTTTT
NA	TRBV4-1	TRBJ1-6	NA	18	CASSQDPLGGTGNSPLHF	TGCGCCAGCAGCCAAGACCCCTTGGGGGGGACTGGGAATTCACCCCTCCACTTT
once	TRBV3-1/TRBV3-2	TRBJ2-7	TRBD1	17	CASSQVSGTGISYEQYF	TGTGCCAGCAGCCAAGTCTCCGGGACAGGCATCTCCTACGAGCAGTACTTC
NA	TRBV2	TRBJ2-7	TRBD1	15	CASSIGQGWAYEQYF	TGTGCCAGCAGTATCGGACAGGGTTGGGCCTACGAGCAGTACTTC
NA	TRBV27	TRBJ2-3	TRBD2	15	CASSLGGGTSDTQYF	TGTGCCAGCAGTTTAGGGGGGGGTACTTCGGATACGCAGTATTTT
NA	TRBV7-8	TRBJ2-5	TRBD2	14	CASSLLSGQETQYF	TGTGCCAGCAGCTTACTTAGCGGGCAAGAGACCCAGTACTTC
NA	TRBV7-2	TRBJ2-5	TRBD2	15	CASSLGTSGGETQYF	TGTGCCAGCAGCCTCGGGACTAGCGGGGGAGAGACCCAGTACTTC
NA	TRBV2	TRBJ2-3	NA	15	CASSGQGLRTDTQYF	TGTGCCAGCAGTGGGCAGGGGCTGAGGACAGATACGCAGTATTTT
NA	TRBV7-8	TRBJ1-5	NA	15	CASSLGGAANQPQHF	TGTGCCAGCAGCTTAGGTGGGGCGGCTAATCAGCCCCAGCATTTT
NA	TRBV19	TRBJ1-4	NA	13	CASSPNLREKLFF	TGTGCCAGTAGTCCCAACCTGCGGGAAAAACTGTTTTTT